This T cell receptor (beta chain) was found in a study of blood T cells in healthy people across ages. Note on this clonotype: A much larger clone differs from this one at a single base, so this may be a read error.

PCR was performed a second time for about 6 to 12 cycles using a sample-barcoded 5' primer and a J-beta primer mix. TCRdb fed the 5' RACE reads into MiXCR, producing one record per CDR3 protein. Counted here are 600,000 or so distinct CDR3 sequences, approximately 30% occurring once; the ten biggest clones make up 15% to 18%. From germline, CDR1 is LGHNA and CDR2 YNFKEQ. This CDR3 has 15 residues. This sequence was found in a woman older than 75 in good health. J is TRBJ2-3 and V is TRBV4-2; D remains unclear. The sequencing input was blood. The CDR3 DNA reads as TGTGCCAGCAGCCAAGAGGCCCGGGCCCCAGATATGCAGTATTTT. Translating it yields CASSQEARAPDMQYF.